This T cell receptor (beta chain) was captured in a study of T cells in Graves' hyperthyroidism and ophthalmopathy. Germline V gene sequence: CDR1 MDHEN, CDR2 SYDVKM. V was cut by 5 bases and J by 4 bases, with 17 bases left in between. The CDR3 contains 15 residues. The PBMCs had their origin in about 9.7 ml of fresh peripheral blood. Amplification yielded TCR beta CDR3 regions, with RNA transcripts as the source. The HTBI primer set was used in a first-round RT-PCR of the TCR CDR3. Each CDR3 protein is one row after TCRdb ran MiXCR on the multiplex PCR reads. The data hold about 420,000 distinct CDR3 sequences, with approximately 13% observed a single time. This clonotype was recorded at least ten times.

The receptor's source is a woman between 18 and 30 years old with Graves' hyperthyroidism. The chain recombines TRBV28 with TRBJ1-1; D is perhaps TRBD1 (6 bases). Sequencing was carried out using blood. The CDR3 region is CASSGEGRGGTEAFF. The CDR3 bases are TGTGCCAGCAGTGGGGAGGGCAGGGGAGGCACTGAAGCTTTCTTT. The full variable domain, in which reference TRBV28 and TRBJ1-1 provide the parts outside the CDR3, is DVKVTQSSRYLVKRTGEKVFLECVQDMDHENMFWYRQDPGLGLRLIYFSYDVKMKEKGDIPEGYSVSREKKERFSLILESASTNQTSMYLCASSGEGRGGTEAFFGQGTRLTVV.